This TCR beta chain was sequenced for a study of blood T cell repertoires in COVID-19. The wider study: Samples taken during acute and convalescent COVID-19 were collected in the United States, Italy and Spain. In each case, the material was cDNA or gDNA derived from T cells, B-cell-depleted T cells, or PBMCs.

Authors' analysis steps: Estimated nucleated cell counts came from reference gene primer amplification. TCRdb's copy holds only in-frame clones and misses some; the assay was immunoSEQ multiplex PCR. V, J and clone size derive from that table, while D and trimming were established from the DNA sequence. Of about 130,000 clones listed, around three quarters are singletons. Germline V CDR1 and CDR2: MNHEY, SMNVEV (reference sequence). V gave up 3 bases and J gave up 6 bases, with 17 bases separating them. CDR3 size: 15 residues. This TCR came from a man aged 40-49 years with active or convalescent COVID-19. The sequenced sample was peripheral blood. This chain uses TRBV27 with TRBJ1-2; weak D call: TRBD1 (6 bases). The CDR3, as DNA: TGTGCCAGCAGTTTTCTGATAGGGGGAATCAATGGCTACACCTTC. This translates into CASSFLIGGINGYTF.